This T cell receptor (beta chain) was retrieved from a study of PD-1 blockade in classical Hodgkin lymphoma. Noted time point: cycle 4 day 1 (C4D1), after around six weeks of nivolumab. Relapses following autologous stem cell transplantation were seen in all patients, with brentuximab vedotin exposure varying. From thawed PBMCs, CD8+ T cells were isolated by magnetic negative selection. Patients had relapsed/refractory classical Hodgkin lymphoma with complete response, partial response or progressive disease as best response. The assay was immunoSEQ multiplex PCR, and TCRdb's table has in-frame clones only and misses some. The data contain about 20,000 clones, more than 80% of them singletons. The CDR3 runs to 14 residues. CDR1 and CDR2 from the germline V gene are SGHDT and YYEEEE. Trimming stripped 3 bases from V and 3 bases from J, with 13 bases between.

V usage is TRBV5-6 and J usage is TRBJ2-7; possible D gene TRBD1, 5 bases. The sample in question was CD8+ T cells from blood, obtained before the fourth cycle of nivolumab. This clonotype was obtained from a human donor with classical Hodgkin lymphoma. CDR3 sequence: CASSWMTDIYEQYF. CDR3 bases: TGTGCCAGCAGCTGGATGACGGACATCTACGAGCAGTACTTC. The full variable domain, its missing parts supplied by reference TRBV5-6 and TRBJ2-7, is DAGVTQSPTHLIKTRGQQVTLRCSPKSGHDTVSWYQQALGQGPQFIFQYYEEEERQRGNFPDRFSGHQFPNYSSELNVNALLLGDSALYLCASSWMTDIYEQYFGPGTRLTVT.